Sequencing of this T cell receptor (beta chain) was carried out in a study of T and B cells in COVID-19 patients. Broader study findings: Patients with COVID-19 reportedly showed strongly skewed T cell receptor beta variable and joining gene usage.

V gave up 2 bases and J gave up 7 bases, with 17 bases separating them. This CDR3 spans 15 amino acids. The V gene's germline CDR1 is ENHRY and CDR2 SYGVKD. Multiplex PCR with BIOMED2 TRB-A/B primer pools amplified TRB rearrangements. TCRdb reanalysed the multiplex PCR reads using MiXCR and keeps one entry per CDR3 protein. The data hold approximately 11,000 distinct CDR3 sequences, with around 34% observed a single time. Blood genomic DNA input for TRB amplification was roughly 220-500 ng. With regard to this clonotype: Its antigen remains unidentified.

The chain joins TRBV10-3 to TRBJ1-1; D is undetermined. The sequenced sample consisted of blood. The sequence derives from a human donor with active COVID-19. DNA for the CDR3: TGTGCCATCAGTGAGGTAGGAGGCGAGGATAATGAAGCTTTCTTT. Its translation: CAISEVGGEDNEAFF.